Here is one T cell receptor (beta chain) with its context. Only in-frame clones appear in the TCRdb table, and some are missing; sequencing was by immunoSEQ multiplex PCR. The sample contains 1.4 million or so clones, approximately 98.5% of which appear only once. The data stem from a study of shared clonotypes between healthy human individuals. In the study overall: The study used three CD4 naive, three CD4 memory, two CD8 naive and one CD8 memory plate per donor.

J was trimmed by 4 bases and V by 6 bases; bases with no gene match: 11. Germline CDR1 MNHEY, CDR2 SVGAGI. The CDR3 is 15 amino acids. This TCR derives from a man younger than 45 in good health. The sequenced sample was naive CD4+ T cells sorted from blood. Specified subset: CD45RA+ positively selected. The chain uses TRBV6-5 and TRBJ2-5; 7 bases are a match to TRBD1. The CDR3 bases are TGTGCCAGCAGGAAGGGACAGTGGGAAGCAGAGACCCAGTACTTC. Translating gives CASRKGQWEAETQYF.